This T cell receptor beta chain was captured in a study of cytomegalovirus exposure and HLA in healthy donors (TCRdb year 2017). About the investigation overall: According to an earlier analysis of 587 of the donors, 150 million to 200 million T cells yielded 100 million or so unique TCR beta sequences and about 300 Gb of sequence data. An early release covering around 630 HLA-typed donors comprised about 300 gigabases of sequencing data and approximately 80 million unique TCR sequences. The genetic ancestry cluster associated with self-reported Caucasian donors included around four fifths of the roughly 380 genotyped donors. The study was designed to test whether signatures of past pathogen exposure could be identified by cataloging public T cell receptors. Using immunosequencing, the study profiled T cell repertoires from 500 to 800 subjects and related those repertoires to cytomegalovirus serostatus. Along with the approximately 650-subject first cohort, a separate validation cohort of some 130 different subjects was used. High-throughput TCR immunosequencing, statistical association of individual TCRs with disease status, and machine learning were combined to predict cytomegalovirus infection status. A later analysis re-analyzed previously published TCR beta repertoires from 500 to 700 donors and added high-resolution HLA genotyping to study TCR occurrence patterns. Rather than drawing on any new phenotypic data, the later analysis identified candidate immune exposures from TCR beta sequences and the way those sequences occurred across donors. In an earlier analysis of 500 to 650 of the donors, high-throughput TCR beta sequencing was used to judge whether each TCR beta V gene segment behaved as functional or pseudogenic. Donor age, sex, ethnicity and CMV serostatus were compiled together with the repertoire data. A later genetic analysis used genome-wide SNP genotypes for 398 of the 666 donors, treating that subset as a discovery cohort. All discovery cohort repertoires had been generated on a single sequencing platform. HLA typing covered class I and class II loci at four-digit resolution. Typing coverage differed by locus: A, B, C, DRB1 and DQB1 were typed in about 620-640 donors, DQA1 in roughly 500, DPA1 in 600 to 610, and DPB1 in approximately 450. Several DR-DQ haplotypes were handled as single units for association and clustering because linkage in the cohort was strong. On average, roughly 240,000 unique TCR beta nucleotide sequences were sequenced per donor among more than 350 genotyped donors of the cohort, with 15% to 20% of those sequences being non-productive.

The library was generated by the immunoSEQ multiplex PCR assay. The multiplex PCR relied on a mix of 60 forward primers for TCR Vbeta segments and 13 reverse primers for TCR Jbeta segments. Amplification of the CDR3 region of rearranged TCR beta genes was performed with a multiplex PCR assay on genomic DNA. Amplified TCR beta libraries were sequenced as 87-base-pair reads on the Illumina HiSeq System. As for the authors' bioinformatics: Across the 600 to 700 repertoires, a later analysis counted approximately 83 million unique TCR beta chains, roughly 11 million of which were shared by at least two donors. Raw reads were error-corrected and collapsed into unique sequences with a nearest-neighbor algorithm that merged closely related sequences to remove PCR and sequencing errors. To assign V, D and J gene segments, CDR3 sequences were aligned to IMGT reference sequences. For a sequence to be retained, a match of at least six nucleotides to both a V gene segment and a J gene segment was required. A rearrangement was called productive if the CDR3 had no stop codons and remained in frame with V and J, and every other rearrangement was called non-productive. CDR3 was defined according to IMGT convention as the region running from the second conserved V-encoded cysteine to the conserved J-encoded phenylalanine. The earlier analysis of about 560 of the donors excluded any sequence lacking an unambiguous match to a single V gene segment. In an earlier analysis of 587 of the donors, V segments were called functional above 56.7% productive rearrangements and were called segregating when the between-donor standard deviation exceeded 5%. To diagnose cytomegalovirus status from the catalog of TCR beta chain sequences, a statistical classification framework was built. In a later analysis, TCR nucleotide sequences were compared against IMGT/GENE-DB human TR gene sequences so that V and J genes could be assigned. In a later analysis, CDR3 sequences and most-parsimonious VDJ recombination scenarios were assigned using the TCRdist pipeline. In a later analysis, every TCR beta chain was defined by the combination of its CDR3 amino acid sequence and its V-gene family, and reads without a unique V-gene family were dropped. A later analysis removed 500 to 650 highly shared, low-generation-probability nucleotide sequences to deal with suspected cross-contamination and a sequencing artifact. In a later analysis, a clonal expansion index was calculated for each public chain from normalized within-repertoire ranks of inferred template counts. Generation probabilities in a later analysis came from a VDJ recombination model fitted to out-of-frame rearrangements, and those results were checked against IGoR. In a later analysis, hypergeometric tests were used to score TCR-TCR, TCR-HLA and TCR-CMV co-occurrence, with a repertoire-size bias correction applied to TCR pairs. To estimate false discovery rates, a later analysis permuted the HLA or CMV assignments 20 times. In a later analysis, co-occurring TCRs were grouped using DBSCAN, and TCRdist sequence similarity was added for clustering within HLA-allele-positive subsets. Co-occurrence clustering excluded repertoires with fewer than 30,000 or more than 120,000 public chains, plus five with anomalous nucleotide sharing. What TCRdb holds here is the immuneACCESS table cut down to in-frame rearrangements. Part of the clones is not present; checked against another copy, under half of the missing clones reflect an unresolved V gene, and the others are unexplained. Clonal size and the V and J genes are those of that table, whereas D and trimming came from the DNA. The sample profile shows 150,000 to 200,000 clones; around 80% of them were found once. The top ten hold about 1.9% of the sample.

The CDR3, from cysteine to phenylalanine, totals 14 residues. The sequence is cut down to CDR3 DNA, 42 bases in frame from base 1. V is clipped by 7 bases and J by 4 bases, and the sequence between their germline boundaries is 16 bases long. The germline V gene gives CDR1 as MNHEY and CDR2 as SVGAGI. The cohort was made up of under 800 healthy bone marrow donors. Cohort members were all nominally healthy when sampled, although unrecorded immune exposures were likely present. CMV serostatus was recorded as positive for 250 to 300 and negative for 352 of the 666 cohort members, whereas no CMV serostatus was recorded for the donor in question. Every donor gave a peripheral blood sample, and the peripheral blood mononuclear cells from that sample were used for TCR beta sequencing. The Qiagen DNeasy Blood Extraction Kit was used to extract genomic DNA from the blood cell samples. About this clone itself: Its target antigen remains unknown. Base qualities are not recorded, but no much larger clone differs from it by a single base.

Results and caveats for the whole study, not just this receptor: A cluster of highly shared sequence variants was judged likely to represent a technical artifact of the sequencing pipeline. In a later genetic analysis, fewer N-insertions in productive TCRs were reported among donors in an Asian-associated ancestry cluster than the approximately 670-donor mean. Because some donors lacked HLA typing at each locus, the association tests relied only on the typed subset. The classifier was reported to diagnose cytomegalovirus status with high specificity and sensitivity in both the original cohort and the validation cohort. A further reported finding was that TCR beta sequences accurately predicted the HLA-A and HLA-B alleles for most subjects in the first cohort. Presence/absence analyses assumed roughly uniform sequencing depth across donors, an assumption that may not hold. According to a later analysis, parvovirus B19, influenza, CMV and Epstein-Barr virus appeared linked to several top co-occurrence clusters. An earlier analysis of 587 of the donors showed that most TCR beta V segments appeared in productive rearrangements either about 87% or about 30% of the time, which broadly matched IMGT annotations. A few of the identified cytomegalovirus-associated TCR beta chains were confirmed in vitro to be specific for cytomegalovirus antigens. The study listed 150 to 200 TCR beta chains as associated with cytomegalovirus. Specific HLA alleles were associated with more than 15,000 TCR beta sequences at a false discovery rate of 0.05 in a later analysis. Because the 87-base-pair reads could not distinguish some IMGT-functional V segments, including TRBV6-2 and TRBV6-3, those segments were excluded. According to a later analysis, most CMV-associated TCR beta chains appeared to be HLA-restricted, and the HLA associations seemed to be driven largely by CMV exposure. CMV serostatus was the only immune exposure information available for the cohort. Linkage disequilibrium might explain the correlated functional status among segregating V segments, but an unknown experimental factor could not be excluded. A later genetic analysis associated a missense DCLRE1C variant with V-gene and J-gene trimming of TCR beta chains, and an independent cohort replicated the association. In a later analysis, TCR association rates were found to vary across HLA loci, with the most associated TCRs seen for DRB1 alleles and the fewest for HLA-C alleles. In this cohort, only TCR beta chains were sequenced, and detectable features were limited by the absence of alpha or paired-chain data. It was suggested by the authors that the approach could potentially be generalized to other disease states and immunological phenotypes. A later analysis found that HLA-associated TCR beta chains were more clonally expanded and had lower generation probabilities than equally common non-associated chains. When HLA alleles, especially DR and DQ, strongly co-occurred, TCR associations were difficult to assign to individual alleles. The earlier analysis of 587 of the donors excluded some 15 rarely observed V segments, including chromosome 9 orphons, because counts were too low. While some public TCRs were present in many individuals, most TCR sequences turned up only very rarely across donors.

This sequence originates from a human donor in good health. The chain employs TRBV6-5 and TRBJ1-1, and perhaps TRBD1 as D gene, on 5 matching bases. Source material: PBMCs. The CDR3 reads as follows: CASKLTRGGTEAFF. The DNA sequence is TGTGCCAGCAAACTTACTAGGGGAGGCACTGAAGCTTTCTTT.